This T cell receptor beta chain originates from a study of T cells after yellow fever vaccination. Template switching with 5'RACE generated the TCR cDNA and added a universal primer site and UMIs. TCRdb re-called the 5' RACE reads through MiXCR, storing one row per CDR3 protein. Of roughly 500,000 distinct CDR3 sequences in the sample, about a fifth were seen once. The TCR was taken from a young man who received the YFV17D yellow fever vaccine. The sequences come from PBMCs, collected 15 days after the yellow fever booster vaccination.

This CDR3 is CASSSVTPGGYEQYF. The CDR3 coding sequence is TGTGCCAGCAGCTCCGTCACCCCCGGGGGGTACGAGCAGTACTTC. The genes are TRBV7-2 and TRBJ2-7, with TRBD2 matching over 7 bases. V was pared by 4 bases and J by 4 bases, with 10 bases of the junction left unmatched. There are 15 residues in the CDR3. CDR1 and CDR2 (germline): SGHTA, FQGNSA.